These 11 T cell receptor beta chains were all obtained from the same sample, sequenced in a study of shared clonotypes between healthy human individuals (dated by TCRdb to 2020 to 2021). Libraries were made using the immunoSEQ multiplex PCR assay. As stored in TCRdb, this immuneACCESS dataset retains in-frame rearrangements with V and J assigned. A fraction of the clones does not appear; measured against another copy, unresolved V genes explain less than half of the discrepancy, and the remainder lacks a known reason. This sample gives approximately 95,000 clones in total; roughly 69% of them show up just once. About 45% of the sample is taken by the ten largest. Source material: memory CD8+ T cells sorted from blood. Reading the label with the study, this specimen's cell subset or site is: CD45RO+ cells pooled with CCR7-negative TemRA cells. The receptors were sampled from a man aged 25 to 45 in good health.

In its sample, this clone was seen many times. This chain links TRBV6-4 with TRBJ2-1; D is uncertain. Deletions cut 0 bases from V and 8 bases from J, with 11 bases between. The germline V gene encodes CDR1 MRHNA and CDR2 SNTAGT. The length of the CDR3 is 14 residues. CDR3 coding DNA: TGTGCCAGCAGTGACTCTGAAGGGATGGATGAGCAGTTCTTC. Protein sequence: CASSDSEGMDEQFF.

The V and J genes are TRBV27 and TRBJ2-4; 10 nucleotides align to TRBD2. In germline, CDR1 is MNHEY, CDR2 SMNVEV (reference sequence). The CDR3 contains 17 residues. The V segment lost 1 base and the J segment 8 bases; nucleotides outside the gene matches: 11. The CDR3 sequence: CASSLFRPSGSGDIQYF. CDR3 DNA: TGTGCCAGCAGTTTATTTCGGCCTAGCGGGAGTGGAGACATTCAGTACTTC.

This sequence joins TRBV11-2 and TRBJ2-1, with TRBD2 matching 9 bases. J was trimmed by 10 bases and V by 4 bases; bases with no gene match: 11. Germline V gives CDR1 SGHAT, CDR2 FQNNGV. The CDR3 extends over 15 amino acids. The CDR3 spells CASSSIAGAGREQFF. The CDR3 DNA reads as TGTGCCAGCAGCTCGATAGCGGGAGCGGGACGCGAGCAGTTCTTC. The whole variable domain, filled in from reference TRBV11-2 and TRBJ2-1, reads EAGVAQSPRYKIIEKRQSVAFWCNPISGHATLYWYQQILGQGPKLLIQFQNNGVVDDSQLPKDRFSAERLKGVDSTLKIQPAKLEDSAVYLCASSSIAGAGREQFFGPGTRLTVL.

V and J are TRBV9 and TRBJ2-2; the match to TRBD2 covers 12 bases. The CDR3 extends over 16 amino acids. V shed 3 bases, J shed 6 bases, and the junction held 6 bases outside the gene matches. Germline CDR1 reads SGDLS; CDR2 reads YYNGEE. CDR3 sequence (DNA): TGTGCCAGCAGCGCCGGACTAGCGGGGACAGCCGGGGAGCTGTTTTTT. Protein product: CASSAGLAGTAGELFF.

The chain employs TRBV7-8 and TRBJ2-3; D possibly corresponds to TRBD2 (5 bases). The CDR3 contains 17 residues. Germline V gives CDR1 SGHVS, CDR2 FQNEAQ. V was pared by 4 bases and J by 2 bases, with 19 bases between. The CDR3 DNA reads as TGTGCCAGCAGCTCCGGCGCGGGTGAATGGGACACAGATACGCAGTATTTT. Protein: CASSSGAGEWDTDTQYF.

This clone was counted ten times or more. The genes are TRBV7-7 and TRBJ2-7, with D tentatively TRBD2 (5 bases). CDR1 SSHAT and CDR2 FNYEAQ come from the germline V gene (reference sequence). V lost 2 bases and J lost 6, with 11 bases in between. CDR3 size: 13 residues. Here the CDR3 DNA reads TGTGCCAGCAGCTTAACCGGGGTCGGCGAGCAGTACTTC. This sequence encodes CASSLTGVGEQYF.

The rearrangement uses TRBV28 and TRBJ1-2; a possible D gene is TRBD1 (6 bases). V lost 4 bases and J lost 0, with 12 bases in between. Germline CDR1 and CDR2: MDHEN and SYDVKM. The CDR3 is 15 amino acids. CDR3 in amino acids: CASSYWTVANYGYTF. For the CDR3, the DNA is TGTGCCAGCAGTTATTGGACAGTAGCTAACTATGGCTACACCTTC.

This clone was seen repeatedly, ten times or more. The V gene is TRBV11-2, the J gene TRBJ2-7; TRBD2 might be the D (7 bases). V was clipped by 3 bases and J by 6 bases, with 18 bases between them. The CDR3 contains 15 residues. Germline CDR1 and CDR2: SGHAT and FQNNGV. The DNA for the CDR3 is TGTGCCAGCAGCTTTGGGGAGGGGGTTTTTCGCGAGCAGTACTTC. This sequence encodes CASSFGEGVFREQYF.

The J gene is TRBJ2-1, the V gene TRBV7-9, with a tentative D call TRBD1 (6 bases). V was trimmed by 3 bases and J by 9 bases, leaving 18 bases between them. The V gene's germline CDR1 is SEHNR and CDR2 FQNEAQ (reference sequence). The CDR3 is made up of 15 amino acids. In nucleotides, the CDR3 is TGTGCCAGCAGCTTGTTAGGGTCTCGGGACACTGAGCAGTTCTTC. Amino acids: CASSLLGSRDTEQFF.

Only a few counts were recorded for this clone. The chain couples TRBV5-1 to TRBJ2-1; D remains unclear. This CDR3 has 15 residues. The germline V gene has CDR1 SGHRS and CDR2 YFSETQ. The V end lost 2 bases, the J end lost 0 bases, and 9 bases lay between the germline ends. CDR3 DNA: TGCGCCAGCAGCTTATCCCTTAGCTCCTACAATGAGCAGTTCTTC. This codes for CASSLSLSSYNEQFF.

On this clone itself: Sequence at one end of the junction differs from germline and may be a read error. This rearrangement joins TRBV10-3 to TRBJ2-7; 9 bases match TRBD1. Per the germline V gene, CDR1 is ENHRY and CDR2 is SYGVKD. The CDR3 has 14 amino acids. Written as DNA, the CDR3 is TGTGCCATAAGTGCGGGGACAGGGAACTACGAGCAGTACTTC. Translation gives CAISAGTGNYEQYF.